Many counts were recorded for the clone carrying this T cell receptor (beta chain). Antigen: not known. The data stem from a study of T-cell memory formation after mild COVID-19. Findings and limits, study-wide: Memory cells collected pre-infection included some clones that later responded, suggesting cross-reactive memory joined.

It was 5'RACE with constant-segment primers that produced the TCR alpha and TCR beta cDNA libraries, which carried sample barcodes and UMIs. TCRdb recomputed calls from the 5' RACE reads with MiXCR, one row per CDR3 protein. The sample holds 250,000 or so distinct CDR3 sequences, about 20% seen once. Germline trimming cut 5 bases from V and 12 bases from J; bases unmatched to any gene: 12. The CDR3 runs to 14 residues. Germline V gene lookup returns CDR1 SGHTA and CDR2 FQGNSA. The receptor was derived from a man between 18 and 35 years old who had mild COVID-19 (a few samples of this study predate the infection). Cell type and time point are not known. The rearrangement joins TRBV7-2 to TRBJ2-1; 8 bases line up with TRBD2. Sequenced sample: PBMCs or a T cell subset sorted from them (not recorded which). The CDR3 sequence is CASSRTSSEVRQFF. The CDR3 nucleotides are TGTGCCAGCAGCCGGACTAGCTCCGAGGTGCGGCAGTTCTTC.